The T cell receptor (beta chain) under discussion was sequenced for a study of T cell responses to AZD1222 COVID-19 vaccine. Findings of the study overall: The study found Spike-specific TCR breadth and depth rose after two AZD1222 doses. Targeting of unmutated variant regions was reportedly seen in nearly half of spike-specific TCRs.

Turning to this clone: The antigen is undetermined.

Some clones are missing from TCRdb's copy, which holds only in-frame ones; the method was immunoSEQ multiplex PCR. The sample contains tens of thousands of clones, about 85% of which appear only once. The CDR3 totals 14 residues. V lost 3 bases to trimming and J lost 4 bases, with 15 bases between them. From germline, CDR1 is GTSNPN and CDR2 SVGIG (reference sequence). Second doses at about 4 or about 12 weeks were pooled. The sequenced sample was peripheral blood, obtained 28 days after the second AZD1222 dose. This TCR came from an adult who received the AZD1222 COVID-19 vaccine. This sequence joins TRBV30 and TRBJ1-1, with D maybe TRBD1 (6 bases). DNA of the CDR3: TGTGCCTGGAGGGGGGGGCGCGTCAGCACTGAAGCTTTCTTT. Translated: CAWRGGRVSTEAFF.